One sample yielded the 24 T cell receptor beta chains listed below, sequenced in a study of blood T cell repertoires in COVID-19. Data came from immunoSEQ multiplex PCR; TCRdb stores just in-frame clones and leaves some out. The repertoire holds some 180,000 clones, with about 85% as singletons. The sequenced sample was peripheral blood. These receptors all stem from an older woman with acute or convalescent COVID-19.

The V and J genes are TRBV29-1 and TRBJ1-3; 7 bases agree with TRBD1. CDR1 and CDR2 from the germline V gene are SQVTM and ANQGSEA. The CDR3 has 13 amino acids. The V and J ends lost 7 bases and 0 bases, in that order; junction bases with no gene match: 3. CDR3 DNA: TGCAGCGCCTGGGACAGCTCTGGAAACACCATATATTTT. Amino acid sequence: CSAWDSSGNTIYF. Full variable domain (outside the CDR3, taken from reference TRBV29-1 and TRBJ1-3): SAVISQKPSRDICQRGTSLTIQCQVDSQVTMMFWYRQQPGQSLTLIATANQGSEATYESGFVIDKFPISRPNLTFSTLTVSNMSPEDSSIYLCSAWDSSGNTIYFGEGSWLTVV.

The V and J genes are TRBV20-1 and TRBJ1-2, with TRBD1 matching over 8 bases. The germline CDR1 and CDR2 sequences are DFQATT and SNEGSKA (reference sequence). The J segment lost 8 bases and the V segment lost 6 bases, leaving 5 bases of the junction unmatched. This CDR3 contains 11 residues. CDR3 DNA: TGCAGTGCGTACGACAGGGGAGGCTACACCTTC. It encodes CSAYDRGGYTF.

V usage is TRBV12-1 and J usage is TRBJ2-7; the table names TRBD2, a call not compared with the DNA. TRBV12-1 is a listed pseudogene. The CDR3 sequence is 14 residues long. Here the CDR3 reads CARGGSGSTGEQYV. CDR3 nucleotides: TGTGCCAGGGGAGGTAGCGGGAGTACAGGAGAGCAGTACGTC.

The sample holds one count of this clone. This chain uses TRBV30 with TRBJ2-7; TRBD2 agrees at 9 bases. Per germline, CDR1 GTSNPN and CDR2 SVGIG (reference sequence). This CDR3 region has 14 residues. The V segment lost 2 bases and the J segment 1 base; nucleotides outside the gene matches: 3. The CDR3 reads CAWSNGLASYEQYF. CDR3 nucleotides: TGTGCCTGGAGTAACGGACTAGCGTCCTACGAGCAGTACTTC.

V gene TRBV23-1 combines with J gene TRBJ2-1; maybe TRBD1 (5 bases). TRBV23-1 is noted as an ORF with a role that remains uncertain. The ends were cut back, 6 bases at V and 7 bases at J, with 25 bases in the middle. The CDR3 runs 17 residues. The CDR3 sequence: CASSSRGIRGKGNEQFF. Here the CDR3 DNA reads TGCGCCAGCAGCTCAAGAGGCATAAGGGGAAAAGGGAATGAGCAGTTCTTC.

This clone was counted between two and nine times. CDR3: CATSIGTGSDTQYF. DNA of the CDR3: TGTGCCACCAGCATCGGGACAGGGTCAGATACGCAGTATTTT. The chain links TRBV15 to TRBJ2-3; TRBD1 matches at 9 bases. V dropped 4 bases and J dropped 4; count of bases not matched to a gene: 3. This CDR3 comprises 14 residues. CDR1 and CDR2 from the germline V gene are LNHNV and YYDKDF (reference sequence).

The chain couples TRBV2 to TRBJ1-1; D may be TRBD1 (5 bases). Trimming stripped 1 base from V and 1 base from J, with 7 bases between. Germline CDR1 and CDR2: SNHLY and FYNNEI. CDR3 length: 14 amino acids. The CDR3 bases are TGTGCCAGCAGTGAAGGGGGCGGGAACACTGAAGCTTTCTTT. Translation gives CASSEGGGNTEAFF.

The rearrangement uses TRBV11-3 and TRBJ2-1; D possibly corresponds to TRBD2 (6 bases). Germline V gene sequence: CDR1 SGHNT, CDR2 YENEEA. With 5 bases removed from V and 1 base from J, the gap between germline ends came to 18 bases. The CDR3 loop spans 17 amino acids. CDR3 bases: TGTGCCAGCAGCCCCAGCGTGGACGGGAGTTCCTACAATGAGCAGTTCTTC. The encoded protein is CASSPSVDGSSYNEQFF.

This clone appeared a single time. The chain joins TRBV5-1 to TRBJ2-1; 13 nucleotides match TRBD2. The V and J ends lost 4 bases and 0 bases, in that order; junction bases with no gene match: 7. The length of the CDR3 is 18 residues. The germline gives CDR1 SGHRS, CDR2 YFSETQ. CDR3 DNA: TGCGCCAGCAGCACGGGACTAGCGGGATTAGGCTCCTACAATGAGCAGTTCTTC. It yields the protein CASSTGLAGLGSYNEQFF.

Notes on this clone: Other nucleotide sequences from this sample produce the same CDR3. The V call is TRBV27, the J call TRBJ1-5; D not certain. V was pared by 2 bases and J by 2 bases, with 4 bases between. CDR3 length: 13 residues. Germline V gene sequence: CDR1 MNHEY, CDR2 SMNVEV (reference sequence). The CDR3 nucleotides are TGTGCCAGCAGTTTAACAGGCAATCAGCCCCAGCATTTT. This translates into CASSLTGNQPQHF.

The gene calls are TRBV10-2 and TRBJ2-1; D may be TRBD2 (5 bases). CDR1 is WSHSY and CDR2 is SAAADI in the germline V gene. The CDR3 runs 14 residues. Trimming stripped 6 bases from V and 8 bases from J, with 17 bases between. CDR3 DNA: TGCGCCAGCAGAGGACTGGCAGCCTGGGATGAGCAGTTCTTC. This encodes CASRGLAAWDEQFF.

The chain links TRBV27 to TRBJ1-1; 8 bases fit TRBD1. The germline V gene encodes CDR1 MNHEY and CDR2 SMNVEV (reference sequence). The CDR3 sequence is 11 residues long. The trim removed 8 bases at V and 10 bases at J, leaving 6 bases unmatched. CDR3 in amino acids: CASRDTGGAFF. The CDR3 DNA reads as TGTGCCAGCCGAGACACAGGGGGAGCTTTCTTT.

V is TRBV27 and J is TRBJ1-1; no clear D gene. Germline assignment: CDR1 MNHEY and CDR2 SMNVEV (reference sequence). CDR3 length equals 13 residues. The V end lost 7 bases, the J end lost 0 bases, and 9 bases lay between the germline ends. CDR3 protein: CASKEGLNTEAFF. The CDR3 DNA is TGTGCCAGCAAAGAGGGCCTGAACACTGAAGCTTTCTTT.

The chain uses TRBV2 and TRBJ2-3; D is possibly TRBD2 (6 bases). Germline assignment: CDR1 SNHLY and CDR2 FYNNEI. V was clipped by 2 bases and J by 4 bases, with 16 bases between them. The CDR3 consists of 16 residues. CDR3 DNA sequence: TGTGCCAGCAGTGAATTCGGGGGAGTGGTAGCAGATACGCAGTATTTT. This translates into CASSEFGGVVADTQYF.

The chain recombines TRBV19 with TRBJ2-2; 11 bases line up with TRBD2. The CDR3 runs to 14 residues. Germline values: CDR1 LNHDA, CDR2 SQIVND (reference sequence). The V segment lost 8 bases and the J segment 1 base; nucleotides outside the gene matches: 0. The CDR3 region is CASGLAGNTGELFF. CDR3 bases: TGTGCCAGTGGACTAGCGGGGAACACCGGGGAGCTGTTTTTT.

The chain links TRBV5-1 to TRBJ1-2, with D maybe TRBD1 (5 bases). The CDR3 covers 14 residues. Germline loops: CDR1 SGHRS, CDR2 YFSETQ. Trimming left V 0 bases short and J 0 bases short, with 6 bases between. CDR3 nucleotide sequence: TGCGCCAGCAGCTTGGGGACATCTAACTATGGCTACACCTTC. This codes for CASSLGTSNYGYTF.

This clone was picked up a small number of times. CDR3 sequence reads: CASSPQPGTGGNQPQHF. The CDR3 DNA follows: TGCGCCAGCAGCCCCCAACCCGGGACAGGGGGCAATCAGCCCCAGCATTTT. The chain has TRBV4-1 and TRBJ1-5, with 10 nucleotides matching TRBD1. Trimming cost V 4 bases and J 2 bases; bases outside gene matches: 8. This CDR3 is built from 17 residues. CDR1 is MGHRA and CDR2 is YSYEKL in the germline V gene.

The chain links TRBV6-1 to TRBJ1-2; weak D call: TRBD1 (6 bases). The CDR3 contains 13 residues. Per the germline V gene, CDR1 is MNHNS and CDR2 is SASEGT. The V gene lost 1 base and the J gene lost 8 bases, with 11 bases spanning the gap. CDR3 sequence (DNA): TGTGCCAGCAGTGAAGTACAGGGCTGGGGCTACACCTTC. This gives the protein CASSEVQGWGYTF.

V gene TRBV11-1 combines with J gene TRBJ1-1; the D is unclear. Trimming cost V 0 bases and J 6 bases, with 11 bases left between them. This CDR3 is built from 14 residues. Germline-derived CDR1 and CDR2 are SGHAT and FQDESV (reference sequence). The CDR3 DNA follows: TGTGCCAGCAGCTTAGCGCCTGAAACTGCTGAAGCTTTCTTT. It specifies CASSLAPETAEAFF.

The chain carries TRBV30 and TRBJ1-4; 9 positions agree with TRBD1. CDR1 is GTSNPN and CDR2 is SVGIG in the germline V gene (reference sequence). The CDR3 covers 14 residues. V shed 2 bases, J shed 7 bases, and the junction held 5 bases outside the gene matches. The CDR3 coding sequence is TGTGCCTGGAGTTTCTCGGGACAGGGTGAAAAACTGTTTTTT. Amino acids: CAWSFSGQGEKLFF.

In its sample, this clone was seen once. The rearrangement joins TRBV18 to TRBJ1-1, with a tentative D call TRBD1 (5 bases). This CDR3 contains 13 residues. Trimming took off 3 bases at V and 2 bases at J, with 7 bases between the two ends. From germline, CDR1 is KGHSH and CDR2 LQKENI. In DNA, the CDR3 is TGTGCCAGCTCACCGGGGGGAAACACTGAAGCTTTCTTT. Encoded protein: CASSPGGNTEAFF.

This sequence joins TRBV10-3 and TRBJ2-3; TRBD1 agrees at 7 bases. V trimming: 5 bases; J trimming: 4 bases; junction bases outside the gene matches: 6. Germline loops: CDR1 ENHRY, CDR2 SYGVKD. The CDR3 consists of 14 residues. In DNA form, the CDR3 reads TGTGCCATCAGTCGGGACAGTTTCGCAGATACGCAGTATTTT. Its protein is CAISRDSFADTQYF.

This clone was detected once. The V gene is TRBV11-3, the J gene TRBJ1-1; 8 bases align to TRBD1. V lost 4 bases and J lost 6; bases outside the gene matches: 19. Germline CDR1 reads SGHNT; CDR2 reads YENEEA. The CDR3 extends over 18 amino acids. CDR3 in amino acids: CASSSGTGPFPLKAEAFF. As DNA, the CDR3 is TGTGCCAGCAGCTCAGGGACAGGTCCCTTCCCGCTGAAGGCTGAAGCTTTCTTT.

A single count supports this clone. The chain uses TRBV7-2 and TRBJ1-1; D unresolved. Germline V gene sequence: CDR1 SGHTA, CDR2 FQGNSA. This CDR3 has 13 amino acids. V lost 8 bases to trimming and J lost 4 bases, with 14 bases between them. As DNA, the CDR3 is TGTGCCAGCGCGAGCTTAATCGGCACTGAAGCTTTCTTT. Its translation is CASASLIGTEAFF.